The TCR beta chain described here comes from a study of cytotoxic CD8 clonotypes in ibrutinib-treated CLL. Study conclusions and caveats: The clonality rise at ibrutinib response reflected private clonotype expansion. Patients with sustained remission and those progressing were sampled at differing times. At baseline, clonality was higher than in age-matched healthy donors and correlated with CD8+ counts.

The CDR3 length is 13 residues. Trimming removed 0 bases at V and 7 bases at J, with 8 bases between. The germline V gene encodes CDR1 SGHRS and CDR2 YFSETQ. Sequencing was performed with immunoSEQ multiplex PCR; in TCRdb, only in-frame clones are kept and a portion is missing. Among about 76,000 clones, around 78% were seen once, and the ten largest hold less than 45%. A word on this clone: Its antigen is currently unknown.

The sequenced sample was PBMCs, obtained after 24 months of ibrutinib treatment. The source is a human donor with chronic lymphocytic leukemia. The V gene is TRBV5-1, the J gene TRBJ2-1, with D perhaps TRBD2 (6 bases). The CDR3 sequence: CASSLVGRNEQFF. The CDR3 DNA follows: TGCGCCAGCAGCTTGGTTGGGAGGAATGAGCAGTTCTTC. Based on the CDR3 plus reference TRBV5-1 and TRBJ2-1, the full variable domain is KAGVTQTPRYLIKTRGQQVTLSCSPISGHRSVSWYQQTPGQGLQFLFEYFSETQRNKGNFPGRFSGRQFSNSRSEMNVSTLELGDSALYLCASSLVGRNEQFFGPGTRLTVL.